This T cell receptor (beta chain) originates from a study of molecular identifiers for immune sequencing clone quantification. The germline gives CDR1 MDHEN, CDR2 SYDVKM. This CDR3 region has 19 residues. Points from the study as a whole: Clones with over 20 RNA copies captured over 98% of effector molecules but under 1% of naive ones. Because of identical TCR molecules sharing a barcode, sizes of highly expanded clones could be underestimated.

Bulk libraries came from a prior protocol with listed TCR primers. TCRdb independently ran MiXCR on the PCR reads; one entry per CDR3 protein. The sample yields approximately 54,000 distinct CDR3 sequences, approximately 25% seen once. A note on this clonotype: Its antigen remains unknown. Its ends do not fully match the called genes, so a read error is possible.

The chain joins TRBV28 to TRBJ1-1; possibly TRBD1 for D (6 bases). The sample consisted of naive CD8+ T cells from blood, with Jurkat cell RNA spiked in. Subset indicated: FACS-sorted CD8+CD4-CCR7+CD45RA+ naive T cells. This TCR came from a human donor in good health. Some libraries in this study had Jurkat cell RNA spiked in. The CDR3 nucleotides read TGTGCCCGCCGTTCGGCTTACCCGGGCAGGGAGGCCTGGGGGCCTGACGCTTTCTTT. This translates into CARRSAYPGREAWGPDAFF. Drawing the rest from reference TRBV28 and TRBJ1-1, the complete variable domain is DVKVTQSSRYLVKRTGEKVFLECVQDMDHENMFWYRQDPGLGLRLIYFSYDVKMKEKGDIPEGYSVSREKKERFSLILESASTNQTSMYLCARRSAYPGREAWGPDAFFGQGTRLTVV.